This T cell receptor beta chain was captured in a study of cytomegalovirus exposure and HLA in healthy donors. In the case of this clone: Its antigen is still unknown.

The study ran its PCR with 60 Vbeta and 13 Jbeta primers. In the authors' workflow: Roughly 11 million of the 75 million to 95 million unique TCR beta chains counted in a later analysis were shared. Measured with immunoSEQ multiplex PCR; TCRdb has only the in-frame clones, and not every one. D and trimming were read from the DNA, whereas the V and J calls and clone size are those reported in that table. The sample carries 200,000 or so clones, roughly 80% recorded once. Findings of the study overall: A link between a missense DCLRE1C variant and TCR beta V- and J-gene trimming emerged from a later analysis. Accurate prediction of HLA-A and HLA-B alleles (for most subjects) was reportedly achieved from TCR beta sequences.

Germline CDR1 is SGHVS and CDR2 is FNYEAQ. J lost 2 bases, V lost 11 bases, and 5 bases had no gene match. The CDR3 contains 14 residues. The chain combines TRBV7-6 with TRBJ2-1; 11 positions agree with TRBD2. The specimen sequenced was PBMCs. The clonotype was recovered from a boy aged 5-17 years in good health and CMV-seronegative. In DNA form, the CDR3 reads TGTGCCGTTACTAGCGGGGGCCCCTACAATGAGCAGTTCTTC. As protein: CAVTSGGPYNEQFF.